This TCR beta chain was identified in a study of regulatory T cells in long-lasting Graves disease. This CDR3 spans 11 amino acids. Germline loops: CDR1 SNHLY, CDR2 FYNNEI. Trimming cost V 9 bases and J 12 bases, with 15 bases left between them. Time point meaning: newly diagnosed GD, antithyroid drugs for less than 3 months. From PBMCs, RNA was extracted and then used to make the TCR library. Study-level points and caveats: Lower TCR diversity was seen in persistent Graves' patients than in newly diagnosed ones. Persistent disease preferred TRBV28, TRBJ1-2 and TRBJ2-5.

CDR3-region Arm-PCR and iRepertoire HTBI primers produced the TCR beta libraries. TCRdb processed the multiplex PCR reads anew with MiXCR; each CDR3 protein has one entry. The table shows more than 300,000 distinct CDR3 sequences, with around 15% occurring only once. Concerning this clonotype itself: Its antigen is as yet unknown. This may arise from a read error, as a much more abundant clone is one base away.

The specimen comprised peripheral blood mononuclear cells (PBMCs), sampled at new diagnosis, from a patient treated with antithyroid drugs. The genes are TRBV2 and TRBJ2-1, with D perhaps being TRBD1 or TRBD2 (5 bases each). The receptor's source is a female donor with Graves disease. The CDR3 is CARTYTGTQFF. The CDR3 bases are TGTGCCAGAACCTACACCGGGACGCAGTTCTTC.